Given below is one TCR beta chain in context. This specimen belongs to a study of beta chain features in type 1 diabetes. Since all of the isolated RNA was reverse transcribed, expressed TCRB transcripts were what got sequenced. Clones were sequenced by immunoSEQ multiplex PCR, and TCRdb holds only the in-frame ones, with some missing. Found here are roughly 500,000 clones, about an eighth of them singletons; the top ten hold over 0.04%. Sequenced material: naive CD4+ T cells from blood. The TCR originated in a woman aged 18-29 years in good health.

This CDR3 reads CASRAGQLGDTQYF. The CDR3 nucleotides read TGTGCCAGCCGCGCGGGACAGCTAGGAGATACGCAGTATTTT. This chain links TRBV25-1 with TRBJ2-3; TRBD1 is a possible D gene (7 bases). Trimming took off 8 bases at V and 5 bases at J, with 17 bases between the two ends. CDR1 MGHDK and CDR2 SYGVNS come from the germline V gene. The CDR3 length is 14 residues.